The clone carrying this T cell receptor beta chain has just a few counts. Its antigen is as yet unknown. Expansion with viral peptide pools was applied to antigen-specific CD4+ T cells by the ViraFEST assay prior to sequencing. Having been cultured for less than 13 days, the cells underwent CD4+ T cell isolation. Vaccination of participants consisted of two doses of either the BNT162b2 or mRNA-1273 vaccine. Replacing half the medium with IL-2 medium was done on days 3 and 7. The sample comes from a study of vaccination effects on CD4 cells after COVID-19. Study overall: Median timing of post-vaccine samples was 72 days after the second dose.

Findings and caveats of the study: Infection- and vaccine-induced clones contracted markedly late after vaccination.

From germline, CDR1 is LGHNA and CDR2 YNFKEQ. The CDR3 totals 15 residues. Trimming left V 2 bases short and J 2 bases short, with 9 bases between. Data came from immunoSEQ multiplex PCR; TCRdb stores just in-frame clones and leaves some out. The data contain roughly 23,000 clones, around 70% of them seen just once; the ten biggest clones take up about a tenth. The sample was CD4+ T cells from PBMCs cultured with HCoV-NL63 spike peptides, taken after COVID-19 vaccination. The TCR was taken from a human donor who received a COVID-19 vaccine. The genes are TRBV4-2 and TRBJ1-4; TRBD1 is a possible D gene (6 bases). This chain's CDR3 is CASSQPGHTNEKLFF. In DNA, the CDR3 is TGTGCCAGCAGCCAACCGGGACACACTAATGAAAAACTGTTTTTT.